This T cell receptor (beta chain) was captured in a study of OX40 agonist ivuxolimab in advanced cancers. Study-level information: Past anti-PD-1, anti-PD-L1 or anti-CTLA-4 therapy was accepted, and 40% had received some. Study results and caveats: Low normalized T-cell clonal expansion was additionally recorded for some nonresponders. CD4+ and CD8+ blood T cells expanded clonally by week 6 at 0.1 to 3.0 mg/kg. Not determined was the antigen specificity of the expanded peripheral T cells.

In the case of this clone: Its antigen is unknown.

Trimming removed 2 bases from V and 4 bases from J, with 14 bases in between. The CDR3 contains 14 residues. Germline loops: CDR1 SQVTM, CDR2 ANQGSEA. Generated by immunoSEQ multiplex PCR, the TCRdb table keeps only in-frame clones and is missing some. The sample consists of tens of thousands of clones, roughly 80% of them appearing once. The source was CD4+ or CD8+ T cells sorted from blood, collected in a trial of the OX40 agonist ivuxolimab. V usage is TRBV29-1 and J usage is TRBJ1-1; D gene ambiguous. The TCR originated in an adult with an advanced solid tumor such as melanoma, head and neck, liver or kidney cancer. The CDR3 spells CSVEMTVGSTEAFF. The CDR3 nucleotides are TGCAGCGTTGAAATGACGGTGGGGAGCACTGAAGCTTTCTTT.